This T cell receptor (beta chain) was recovered during a study of T cells in Graves' hyperthyroidism and ophthalmopathy. On the study more broadly: At the time of initial diagnosis and before any treatment, peripheral blood was collected.

Amplification yielded TCR beta CDR3 regions, with RNA transcripts as the source. HTBI primers were the set used in a first-round RT-PCR of the TCR CDR3. TCRdb reprocessed the multiplex PCR reads via MiXCR and lists one record per CDR3 protein. The table includes about 400,000 distinct CDR3 sequences, under 15% detected once. CDR3 size: 14 residues. CDR1 MNHNS and CDR2 SASEGT come from the germline V gene. V shed 9 bases and J shed 8 bases, with 19 bases lying between them. This clonotype has at least ten counts. Its antigen is unknown. Subjects with ophthalmopathy showed a Clinical Activity Score no lower than 3, a NOSPECS grade no lower than 4, and a duration shorter than 3 months. The study's findings and limits: Among thyroid clonotypes expanded above 0.001, most also appeared in blood. Using 13 V-J features, a model discriminated ophthalmopathy from stable hyperthyroidism.

The chain couples TRBV6-1 to TRBJ2-2; weak D call: TRBD1 (6 bases). The sample comprised blood. This TCR derives from a man younger than 30 with Graves' ophthalmopathy. The CDR3: CASTGTINRGELFF. CDR3 nucleotide sequence: TGTGCCAGTACAGGGACAATTAACAGGGGGGAGCTGTTTTTT.